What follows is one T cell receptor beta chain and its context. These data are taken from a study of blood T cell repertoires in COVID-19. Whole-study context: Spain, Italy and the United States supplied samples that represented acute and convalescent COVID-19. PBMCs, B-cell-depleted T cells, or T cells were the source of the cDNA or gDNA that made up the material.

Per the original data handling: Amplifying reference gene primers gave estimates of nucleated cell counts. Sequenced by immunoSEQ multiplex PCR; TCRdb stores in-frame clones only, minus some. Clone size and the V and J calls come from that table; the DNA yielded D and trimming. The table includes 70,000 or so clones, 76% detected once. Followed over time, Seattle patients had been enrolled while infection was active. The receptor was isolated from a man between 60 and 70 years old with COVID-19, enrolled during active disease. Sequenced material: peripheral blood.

The CDR3 is CASSPQTVYGYTF. The CDR3 DNA follows: TGTGCCAGCTCACCACAGACAGTTTATGGCTACACCTTC. The V gene is TRBV18, the J gene TRBJ1-2, with D perhaps matching TRBD1 (5 bases). Germline loops: CDR1 KGHSH, CDR2 LQKENI. The CDR3 sequence is 13 residues long. V gave up 1 base and J gave up 5 bases, with 8 bases separating them.